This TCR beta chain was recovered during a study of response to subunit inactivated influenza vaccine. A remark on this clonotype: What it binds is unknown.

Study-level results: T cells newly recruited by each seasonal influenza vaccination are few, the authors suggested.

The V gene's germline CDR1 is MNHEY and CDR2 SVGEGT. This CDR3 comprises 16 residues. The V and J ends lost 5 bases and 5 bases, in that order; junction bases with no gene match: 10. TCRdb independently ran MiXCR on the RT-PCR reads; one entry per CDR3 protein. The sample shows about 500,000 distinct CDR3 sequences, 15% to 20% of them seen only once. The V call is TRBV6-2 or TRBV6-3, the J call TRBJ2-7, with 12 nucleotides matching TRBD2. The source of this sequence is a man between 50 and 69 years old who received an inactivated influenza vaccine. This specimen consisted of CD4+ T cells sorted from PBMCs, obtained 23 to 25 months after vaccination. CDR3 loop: CASSPKTSGSSHEQYF. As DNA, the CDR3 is TGTGCCAGCAGTCCCAAGACTAGCGGGAGTTCCCACGAGCAGTACTTC.